This T cell receptor (beta chain) was identified in a study of blood T cell repertoires in COVID-19. Overall study: Donors in the United States, Italy and Spain gave samples during acute or convalescent COVID-19. PBMCs, B-cell-depleted T cells, or T cells provided the cDNA or gDNA that made up the material.

Generated by immunoSEQ multiplex PCR, the TCRdb table keeps only in-frame clones and is missing some. Of about 39,000 clones in the sample, about 87% were seen once. With V trimmed by 4 bases and J by 3 bases, 3 bases remained unmatched. The CDR3 consists of 14 residues. Germline CDR1 reads SGHRS; CDR2 reads YFSETQ. Sequencing was carried out using peripheral blood. This TCR was sampled from a man aged 50 or older with active or convalescent COVID-19. This rearrangement joins TRBV5-1 to TRBJ2-5; 10 nucleotides match TRBD2. The CDR3 nucleotides are TGCGCCAGCAGCCAAGGACTAGCGGAAGAGACCCAGTACTTC. Translating gives CASSQGLAEETQYF.